This T cell receptor (beta chain) derives from a study of Graves' ophthalmopathy and Graves' hyperthyroidism. The ends lost 9 bases at V and 1 base at J; junction bases unmatched: 13. The CDR3 has 16 amino acids. The germline CDR1 and CDR2 sequences are MNHEY and SVGAGI. Orbital computed tomography and thyroid ultrasound, along with TRAb, serum thyroxine and clinical symptoms, underpinned diagnosis. RNA transcripts were the source from which TCR beta CDR3 regions were amplified. Second-round multiplex PCR followed a first-round RT-PCR using HTBI primers. TCRdb processed the multiplex PCR reads anew with MiXCR; each CDR3 protein has one entry. The top ten hold 11% of the sample, which has over a million distinct CDR3 sequences, less than 45% seen once. Study-level findings and limits: For separating ophthalmopathy from stable hyperthyroidism, a 13-signature model gave 87.88% sensitivity and roughly 83% specificity. Its predictions of ophthalmopathy progression gave the model over 65% sensitivity and 72% to 80% specificity.

On this clonotype: Its antigen is unknown.

The sequence came from an adult man with Graves' hyperthyroidism. The material sequenced was peripheral blood or thyroid tissue (not recorded which). The V call is TRBV6-5, the J call TRBJ1-1, with 8 bases that match TRBD1. The CDR3 DNA follows: TGTGCCAGGAGGTCCCGGGACAGGATCAAGAACACTGAAGCTTTCTTT. Translation gives CARRSRDRIKNTEAFF.